What follows are 18 T cell receptor beta chains derived from one specimen sequenced in a study of radiation and T cells in renal cell carcinoma. The assay was immunoSEQ multiplex PCR, and TCRdb's table has in-frame clones only and misses some. The sample shows 100,000 to 150,000 clones, approximately 82% of them seen only once. The time point here: baseline pretreatment blood. As to treatment: 15 Gy SBRT to primary tumor, nephrectomy 4 weeks later. This sample comprised blood, obtained from a patient whose treatment included radiotherapy and nephrectomy. Receptor source: an older woman with renal cell carcinoma.

The V and J genes are TRBV18 and TRBJ1-1; tentative D call: TRBD1 (5 bases). Germline V CDR1 and CDR2: KGHSH, LQKENI. CDR3 size: 13 residues. Trimming pared 0 bases from V and 10 bases from J, leaving 12 bases between. Here the CDR3 reads CASSPPQGGVAFF. In DNA form, the CDR3 reads TGTGCCAGCTCACCACCCCAGGGAGGAGTAGCTTTCTTT.

A single count supports this clone. The chain couples TRBV5-5 to TRBJ1-1, with a tentative D call TRBD1 (5 bases). Germline V gives CDR1 SGHKS, CDR2 YYEKEE (reference sequence). The CDR3 is 15 residues long. Trimming removed 7 bases from V and 1 base from J, with 17 bases in between. The CDR3 coding sequence is TGTGCCAGCCAACGGGAGGGACCCACGAACACTGAAGCTTTCTTT. Protein product: CASQREGPTNTEAFF.

The J gene is TRBJ2-2, the V gene TRBV9; TRBD1 might be the D (6 bases). Trimming cost V 9 bases and J 7 bases, with 13 bases left between them. CDR3 length: 12 residues. Germline V gene data show CDR1 as SGDLS and CDR2 as YYNGEE. CDR3 in amino acids: CATGDIYGELFF. In DNA, the CDR3 is TGTGCCACCGGGGACATTTACGGGGAGCTGTTTTTT.

As regards this clone: One end of the junction fails to match germline, which may point to a read error. The chain combines TRBV5-3 with TRBJ2-7; 15 bases map to TRBD2. TRBV5-3 counts as an open reading frame of uncertain function. The CDR3 runs to 15 residues. CDR3: CASSSGLAGGYEQYF. CDR3 in DNA: TGTGCCAGCAGCTCGGGACTAGCGGGGGGTTACGAGCAGTACTTC.

The rearrangement links TRBV7-8 to TRBJ1-2, with TRBD1 as a possible D gene (5 bases). V was clipped by 1 base and J by 0 bases, with 9 bases between them. Germline-derived CDR1 and CDR2 are SGHVS and FQNEAQ. This CDR3 spans 15 amino acids. The CDR3 DNA is TGTGCCAGCAGCTTAGTGACAGAAGCTAACTATGGCTACACCTTC. Protein product: CASSLVTEANYGYTF. The full variable domain, its missing parts supplied by reference TRBV7-8 and TRBJ1-2, is GAGVSQSPRYKVAKRGQDVALRCDPISGHVSLFWYQQALGQGPEFLTYFQNEAQLDKSGLPSDRFFAERPEGSVSTLKIQRTQQEDSAVYLCASSLVTEANYGYTFGSGTRLTVV.

The chain combines TRBV9 with TRBJ2-7; 7 bases agree with TRBD1. Germline V gives CDR1 SGDLS, CDR2 YYNGEE. V trimming: 4 bases; J trimming: 0 bases; junction bases outside the gene matches: 7. The CDR3 is made up of 15 amino acids. The CDR3 spells CASSPGQVSSYEQYF. CDR3 sequence (DNA): TGTGCCAGCAGCCCCGGACAGGTTAGCTCCTACGAGCAGTACTTC.

This clone was observed a handful of times. The V call is TRBV10-3, the J call TRBJ1-2, with 11 bases that match TRBD1. The V gene end was trimmed by 6 bases and the J gene end by 6 bases; junction bases not matched to a gene: 3. This CDR3 is 13 amino acids long. CDR1 ENHRY and CDR2 SYGVKD come from the germline V gene. The DNA for the CDR3 is TGTGCCATCAGGGGGGACAGGGGGAATGGCTACACCTTC. It yields the protein CAIRGDRGNGYTF.

The gene calls are TRBV19 and TRBJ2-7; 8 nucleotides line up with TRBD1. The CDR3 sequence is 13 residues long. V lost 7 bases and J lost 2; bases outside the gene matches: 4. Germline CDR1 is LNHDA and CDR2 is SQIVND (reference sequence). The CDR3 reads CASTSQGAYEQYF. CDR3 DNA sequence: TGTGCCAGTACGTCACAGGGGGCCTACGAGCAGTACTTC.

In this sample, this clone turned up a few times. The chain is built from TRBV2 and TRBJ1-4; 12 nucleotides align to TRBD1. The germline CDR1 and CDR2 sequences are SNHLY and FYNNEI. After removal of 5 bases from V and 7 bases from J, the junction contained 11 bases not matched to a gene. The CDR3 totals 17 residues. CDR3 region: CASSSGTGGSRAEKLFF. The CDR3 bases are TGTGCCAGCAGTTCCGGGACAGGGGGCTCAAGGGCTGAAAAACTGTTTTTT. Using reference TRBV2 and TRBJ1-4 for the parts outside the CDR3, the full variable domain is EPEVTQTPSHQVTQMGQEVILRCVPISNHLYFYWYRQILGQKVEFLVSFYNNEISEKSEIFDDQFSVERPDGSNFTLKIRSTKLEDSAMYFCASSSGTGGSRAEKLFFGSGTQLSVL.

The chain is built from TRBV5-1 and TRBJ1-1, with 7 bases fitting TRBD1. The CDR3 extends over 14 amino acids. The germline V gene has CDR1 SGHRS and CDR2 YFSETQ. Losses at the gene ends were 3 bases for V and 5 bases for J; bases not matched to a gene: 7. The CDR3 nucleotides are TGCGCCAGCAGCTGGACAGGACGGGGGACTGAAGCTTTCTTT. This translates into CASSWTGRGTEAFF.

The chain carries TRBV4-3 and TRBJ1-3, with D hard to call. The CDR3 contains 14 residues. Germline V gene sequence: CDR1 LGHNA, CDR2 YSLEER. Trimming removed 3 bases from V and 2 bases from J, with 8 bases in between. CDR3 coding DNA: TGCGCCAGCAGCCAGGGAGGAGCTGGAAACACCATATATTTT. Translation: CASSQGGAGNTIYF.

V gene TRBV9 combines with J gene TRBJ1-2, with D unclear. The V gene lost 0 bases and the J gene lost 0 bases, with 6 bases spanning the gap. CDR1 is SGDLS and CDR2 is YYNGEE in the germline V gene. This CDR3 comprises 14 residues. The CDR3 loop is CASSVEWANYGYTF. The CDR3, as DNA: TGTGCCAGCAGCGTAGAATGGGCTAACTATGGCTACACCTTC.

The V call is TRBV2, the J call TRBJ2-5; 8 bases agree with TRBD2. After removal of 10 bases from V and 2 bases from J, the junction contained 15 bases not matched to a gene. Germline CDR1 and CDR2: SNHLY and FYNNEI. This CDR3 comprises 16 residues. CDR3 sequence: CATREGSGGGQETQYF. The CDR3 region has the DNA TGTGCCACCCGGGAAGGGAGTGGCGGGGGGCAAGAGACCCAGTACTTC.

A few counts support this clone. CDR3: CASSRSQGYTEAFF. The CDR3 DNA reads TGTGCCAGCAGCAGATCTCAGGGATACACTGAAGCTTTCTTT. The chain is built from TRBV5-6 and TRBJ1-1; tentatively, D is TRBD1 (5 bases). The germline V gene has CDR1 SGHDT and CDR2 YYEEEE. Trimming took off 4 bases at V and 3 bases at J, with 13 bases between the two ends. The CDR3 is 14 amino acids.

The chain recombines TRBV6-5 with TRBJ1-4; 8 nucleotides match TRBD1. This CDR3 has 14 amino acids. The V gene end was trimmed by 7 bases and the J gene end by 6 bases; junction bases not matched to a gene: 7. Germline CDR1 MNHEY, CDR2 SVGAGI. CDR3 protein: CASKSTGDYEKLFF. The CDR3 DNA follows: TGTGCCAGCAAATCGACAGGGGACTATGAAAAACTGTTTTTT.

This clone was seen a few times. V is TRBV2 and J is TRBJ2-7; 11 nucleotides agree with TRBD1. The CDR3 loop spans 15 amino acids. CDR1 is SNHLY and CDR2 is FYNNEI in the germline V gene. Losses at the gene ends were 2 bases for V and 3 bases for J; bases not matched to a gene: 3. The CDR3 DNA reads TGTGCCAGCAGTGAATCCGGGACAGGGGGCTACGAGCAGTACTTC. Translating it yields CASSESGTGGYEQYF. Full variable domain (outside the CDR3, taken from reference TRBV2 and TRBJ2-7): EPEVTQTPSHQVTQMGQEVILRCVPISNHLYFYWYRQILGQKVEFLVSFYNNEISEKSEIFDDQFSVERPDGSNFTLKIRSTKLEDSAMYFCASSESGTGGYEQYFGPGTRLTVT.

The J gene is TRBJ2-7, the V gene TRBV7-2; 7 positions match TRBD1. V dropped 5 bases and J dropped 0; count of bases not matched to a gene: 4. From germline, CDR1 is SGHTA and CDR2 FQGNSA. The length of the CDR3 is 14 residues. The CDR3 bases are TGTGCCAGCAGCCCGGACAGGAGCTCCTACGAGCAGTACTTC. It yields the protein CASSPDRSSYEQYF. The whole variable domain, filled in from reference TRBV7-2 and TRBJ2-7, reads GAGVSQSPSNKVTEKGKDVELRCDPISGHTALYWYRQSLGQGLEFLIYFQGNSAPDKSGLPSDRFSAERTGGSVSTLTIQRTQQEDSAVYLCASSPDRSSYEQYFGPGTRLTVT.

The CDR3 region has the DNA TGTGCCAGTAGTATGGGCCTCGCGGGTGAAGCTTTCTTT. It specifies CASSMGLAGEAFF. The chain combines TRBV19 with TRBJ1-1; the D is unclear. The V end was cut by 3 bases, the J end by 7 bases, with 12 bases between. This CDR3 spans 13 amino acids. The germline gives CDR1 LNHDA, CDR2 SQIVND (reference sequence).